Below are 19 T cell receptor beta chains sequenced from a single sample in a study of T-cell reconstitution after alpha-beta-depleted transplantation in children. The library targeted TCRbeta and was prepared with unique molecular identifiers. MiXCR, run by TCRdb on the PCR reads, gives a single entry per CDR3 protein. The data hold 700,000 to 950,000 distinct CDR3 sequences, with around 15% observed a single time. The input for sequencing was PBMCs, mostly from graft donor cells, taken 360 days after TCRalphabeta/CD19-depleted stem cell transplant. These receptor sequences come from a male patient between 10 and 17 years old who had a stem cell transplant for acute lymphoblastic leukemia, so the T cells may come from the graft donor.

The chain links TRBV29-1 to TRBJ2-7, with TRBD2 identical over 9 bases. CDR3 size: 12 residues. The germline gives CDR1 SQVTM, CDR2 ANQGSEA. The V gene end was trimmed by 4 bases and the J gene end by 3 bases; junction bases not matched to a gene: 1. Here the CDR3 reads CSVGTSVYEQYF. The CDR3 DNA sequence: TGCAGCGTTGGGACTAGCGTCTACGAGCAGTACTTC.

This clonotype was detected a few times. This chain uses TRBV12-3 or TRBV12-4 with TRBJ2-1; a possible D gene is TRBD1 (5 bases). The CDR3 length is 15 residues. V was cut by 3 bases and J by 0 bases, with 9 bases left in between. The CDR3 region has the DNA TGTGCCAGCAGTTTTCTGGGGCACTCCTACAATGAGCAGTTCTTC. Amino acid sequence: CASSFLGHSYNEQFF.

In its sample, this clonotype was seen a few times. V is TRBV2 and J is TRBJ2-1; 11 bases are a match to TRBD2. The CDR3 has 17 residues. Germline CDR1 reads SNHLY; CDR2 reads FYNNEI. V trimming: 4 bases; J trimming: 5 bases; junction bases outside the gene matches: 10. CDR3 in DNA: TGTGCCAGCAGTGGGGGGCCTAGCGGGAGGATCCACAATGAGCAGTTCTTC. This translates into CASSGGPSGRIHNEQFF.

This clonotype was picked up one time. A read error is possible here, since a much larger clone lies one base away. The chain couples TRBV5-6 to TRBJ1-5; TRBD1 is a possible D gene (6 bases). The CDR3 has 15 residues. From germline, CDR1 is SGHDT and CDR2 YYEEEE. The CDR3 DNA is TGTGCCATCAGCCCGGGGGCAGGGTTTGATCAGCCCCAGCATTTT. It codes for CAISPGAGFDQPQHF.

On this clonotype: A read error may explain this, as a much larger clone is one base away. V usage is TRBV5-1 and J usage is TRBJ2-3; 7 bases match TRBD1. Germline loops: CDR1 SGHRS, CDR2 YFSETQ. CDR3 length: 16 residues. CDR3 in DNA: TGCGCCAGCAGCTCGACAGGGTGGAGGCATGAAGATGCGCAGTATTTT. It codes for CASSSTGWRHEDAQYF. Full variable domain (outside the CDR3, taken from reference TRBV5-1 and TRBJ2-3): KAGVTQTPRYLIKTRGQQVTLSCSPISGHRSVSWYQQTPGQGLQFLFEYFSETQRNKGNFPGRFSGRQFSNSRSEMNVSTLELGDSALYLCASSSTGWRHEDAQYFGPGTRLTVL.

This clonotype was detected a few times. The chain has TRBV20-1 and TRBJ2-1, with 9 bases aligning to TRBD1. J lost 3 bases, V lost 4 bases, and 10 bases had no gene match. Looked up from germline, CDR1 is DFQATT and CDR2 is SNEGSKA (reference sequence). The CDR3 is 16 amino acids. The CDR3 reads CSATPSTGGYYNEQFF. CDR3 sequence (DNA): TGCAGTGCTACACCCAGTACAGGGGGCTACTACAATGAGCAGTTCTTC.

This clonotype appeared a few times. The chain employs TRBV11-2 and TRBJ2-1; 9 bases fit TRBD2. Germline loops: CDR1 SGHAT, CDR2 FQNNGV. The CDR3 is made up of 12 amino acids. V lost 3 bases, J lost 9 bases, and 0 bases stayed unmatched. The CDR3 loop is CASSFSGSEQFF. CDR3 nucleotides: TGTGCCAGCAGCTTTAGCGGGAGTGAGCAGTTCTTC.

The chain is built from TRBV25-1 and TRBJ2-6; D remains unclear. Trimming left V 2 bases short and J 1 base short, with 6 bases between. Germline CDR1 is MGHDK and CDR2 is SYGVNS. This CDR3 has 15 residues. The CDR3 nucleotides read TGTGCCAGCAGTGAAAGGCGTTCTGGGGCCAACGTCCTGACTTTC. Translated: CASSERRSGANVLTF.

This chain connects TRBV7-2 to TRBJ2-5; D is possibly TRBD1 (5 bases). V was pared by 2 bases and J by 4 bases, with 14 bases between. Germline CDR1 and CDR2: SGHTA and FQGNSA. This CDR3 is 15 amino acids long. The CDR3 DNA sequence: TGTGCCAGCAGCTTATTAGGAACCCAGGGAGAGACCCAGTACTTC. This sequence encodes CASSLLGTQGETQYF.

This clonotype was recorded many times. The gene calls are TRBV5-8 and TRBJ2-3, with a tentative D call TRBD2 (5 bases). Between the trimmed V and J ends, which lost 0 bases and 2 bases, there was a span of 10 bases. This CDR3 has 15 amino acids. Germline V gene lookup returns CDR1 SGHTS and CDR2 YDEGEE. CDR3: CASSLVREFTDTQYF. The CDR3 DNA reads TGTGCCAGCAGCTTGGTGAGGGAATTCACAGATACGCAGTATTTT. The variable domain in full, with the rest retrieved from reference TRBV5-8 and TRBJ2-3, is EAGVTQSPTHLIKTRGQQATLRCSPISGHTSVYWYQQALGLGLQFLLWYDEGEERNRGNFPPRFSGRQFPNYSSELNVNALELEDSALYLCASSLVREFTDTQYFGPGTRLTVL.

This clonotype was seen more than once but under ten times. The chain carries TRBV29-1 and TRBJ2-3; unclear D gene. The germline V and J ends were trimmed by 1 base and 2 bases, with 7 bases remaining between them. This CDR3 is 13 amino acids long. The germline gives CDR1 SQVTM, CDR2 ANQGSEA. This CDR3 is CSVEGAHTDTQYF. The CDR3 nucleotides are TGCAGCGTTGAAGGGGCGCACACAGATACGCAGTATTTT.

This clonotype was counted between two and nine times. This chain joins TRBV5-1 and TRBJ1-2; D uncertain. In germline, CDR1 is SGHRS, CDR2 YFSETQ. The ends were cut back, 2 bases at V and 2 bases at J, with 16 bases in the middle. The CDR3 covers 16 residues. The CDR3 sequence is CASSFRSDLPNYGYTF. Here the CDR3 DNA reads TGCGCCAGCAGCTTCAGGTCAGACCTCCCAAACTATGGCTACACCTTC.

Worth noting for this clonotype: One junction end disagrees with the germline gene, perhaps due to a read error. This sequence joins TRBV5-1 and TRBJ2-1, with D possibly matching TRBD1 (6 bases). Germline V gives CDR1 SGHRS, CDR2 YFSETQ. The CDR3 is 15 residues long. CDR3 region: CTSSRDISSYNEQFF. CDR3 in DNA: TGCACCAGCAGCCGGGACATCAGCTCCTACAATGAGCAGTTCTTC.

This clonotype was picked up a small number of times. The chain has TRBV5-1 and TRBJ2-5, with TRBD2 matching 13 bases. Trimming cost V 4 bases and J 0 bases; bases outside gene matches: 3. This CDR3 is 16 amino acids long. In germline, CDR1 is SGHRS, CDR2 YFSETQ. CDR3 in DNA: TGCGCCAGCAGCAGGACTAGCGGGAGTTACCAAGAGACCCAGTACTTC. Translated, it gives CASSRTSGSYQETQYF. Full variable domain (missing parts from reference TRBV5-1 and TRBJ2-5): KAGVTQTPRYLIKTRGQQVTLSCSPISGHRSVSWYQQTPGQGLQFLFEYFSETQRNKGNFPGRFSGRQFSNSRSEMNVSTLELGDSALYLCASSRTSGSYQETQYFGPGTRLLVL.

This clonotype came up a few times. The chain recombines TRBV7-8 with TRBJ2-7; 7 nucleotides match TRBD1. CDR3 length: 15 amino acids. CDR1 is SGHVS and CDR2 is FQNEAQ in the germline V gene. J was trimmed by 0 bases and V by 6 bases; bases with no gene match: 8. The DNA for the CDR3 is TGTGCCAGCAGTTCACATGGGACAGTCTCCTACGAGCAGTACTTC. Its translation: CASSSHGTVSYEQYF.

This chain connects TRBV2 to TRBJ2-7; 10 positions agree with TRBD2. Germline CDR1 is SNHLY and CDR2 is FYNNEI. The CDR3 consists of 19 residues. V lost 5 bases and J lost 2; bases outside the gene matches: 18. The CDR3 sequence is CASSFWNLAGAEPPYEQYF. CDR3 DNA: TGTGCCAGCAGTTTTTGGAATCTAGCGGGAGCGGAACCTCCCTACGAGCAGTACTTC. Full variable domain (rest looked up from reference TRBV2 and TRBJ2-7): EPEVTQTPSHQVTQMGQEVILRCVPISNHLYFYWYRQILGQKVEFLVSFYNNEISEKSEIFDDQFSVERPDGSNFTLKIRSTKLEDSAMYFCASSFWNLAGAEPPYEQYFGPGTRLTVT.

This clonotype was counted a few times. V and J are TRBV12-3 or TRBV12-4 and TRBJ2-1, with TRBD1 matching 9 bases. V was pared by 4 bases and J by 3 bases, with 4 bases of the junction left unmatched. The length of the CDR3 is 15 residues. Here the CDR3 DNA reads TGTGCCAGCAGTTACGGACAGGGGCGCTACAATGAGCAGTTCTTC. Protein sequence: CASSYGQGRYNEQFF.

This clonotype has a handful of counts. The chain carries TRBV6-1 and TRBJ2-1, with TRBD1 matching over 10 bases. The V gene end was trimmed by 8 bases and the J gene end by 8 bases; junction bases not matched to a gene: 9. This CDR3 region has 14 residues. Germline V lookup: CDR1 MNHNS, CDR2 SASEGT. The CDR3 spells CASPKGQGMDEQFF. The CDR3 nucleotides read TGTGCCAGCCCAAAGGGACAGGGGATGGATGAGCAGTTCTTC.

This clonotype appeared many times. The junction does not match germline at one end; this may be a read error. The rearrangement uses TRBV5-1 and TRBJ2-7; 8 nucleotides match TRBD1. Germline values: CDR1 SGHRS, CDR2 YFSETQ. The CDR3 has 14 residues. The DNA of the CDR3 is TGTGCCAGCAGCTTAGGGGGACAGGCCTACGAGCAGTACTTC. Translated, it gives CASSLGGQAYEQYF.